This TCR beta chain was identified during a study of T cell repertoires in cytomegalovirus infection. As for the study in general: Based on public TCR beta signatures, there were indications of CMV infection and of a matching HLA type. General study results and limits: The cumulative frequency of public TCR beta families identified carriers of CMV plus the relevant HLA.

From the reads, TCRdb called clonotypes with MiXCR, one entry per CDR3 protein. Of around 430,000 distinct CDR3 sequences in the sample, about 44% were seen once. In germline, CDR1 is SGHDN, CDR2 FVKESK. Trimming took 3 bases from V and 11 from J, leaving 13 bases between them. This CDR3 is 12 amino acids long. Comment on this clonotype: The antigen is unknown.

Sequenced material: cultured PBMCs, taken from culture after CMV antigen stimulation. This TCR derives from a human donor in good health (CMV status not recorded). Some clones in this sample may be carry-over from other donors' samples. The chain has TRBV14 and TRBJ1-1; TRBD1 might be the D (5 bases). The CDR3 here is CASSQGGPEAFF. The CDR3 nucleotides are TGTGCCAGCAGCCAGGGGGGACCGGAGGCTTTCTTT.